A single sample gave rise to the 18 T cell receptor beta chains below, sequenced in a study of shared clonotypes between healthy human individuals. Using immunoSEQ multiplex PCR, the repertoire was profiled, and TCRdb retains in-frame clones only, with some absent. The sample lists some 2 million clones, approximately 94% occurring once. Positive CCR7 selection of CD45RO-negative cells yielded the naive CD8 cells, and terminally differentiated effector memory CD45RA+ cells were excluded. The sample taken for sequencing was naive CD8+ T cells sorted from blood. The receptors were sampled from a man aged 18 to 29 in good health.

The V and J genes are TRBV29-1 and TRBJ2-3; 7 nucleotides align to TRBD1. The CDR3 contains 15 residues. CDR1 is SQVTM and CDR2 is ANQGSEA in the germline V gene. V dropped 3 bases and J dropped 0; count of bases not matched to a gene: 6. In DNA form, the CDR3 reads TGCAGCGTTGACCTAGCCAGGGGGAGCACAGATACGCAGTATTTT. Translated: CSVDLARGSTDTQYF.

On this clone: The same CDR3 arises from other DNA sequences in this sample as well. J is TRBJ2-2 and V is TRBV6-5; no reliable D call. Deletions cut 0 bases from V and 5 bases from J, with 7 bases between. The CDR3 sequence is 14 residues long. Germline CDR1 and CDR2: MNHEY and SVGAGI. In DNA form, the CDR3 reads TGTGCCAGCAGTTACTCGAAAGGGACCGGGGAGCTGTTTTTT. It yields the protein CASSYSKGTGELFF.

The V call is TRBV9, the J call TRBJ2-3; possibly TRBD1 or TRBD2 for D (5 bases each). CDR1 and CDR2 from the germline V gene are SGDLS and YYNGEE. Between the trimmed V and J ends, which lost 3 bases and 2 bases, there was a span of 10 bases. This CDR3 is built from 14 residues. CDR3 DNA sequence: TGTGCCAGCAGCGATCTGGGGGTCACAGATACGCAGTATTTT. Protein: CASSDLGVTDTQYF.

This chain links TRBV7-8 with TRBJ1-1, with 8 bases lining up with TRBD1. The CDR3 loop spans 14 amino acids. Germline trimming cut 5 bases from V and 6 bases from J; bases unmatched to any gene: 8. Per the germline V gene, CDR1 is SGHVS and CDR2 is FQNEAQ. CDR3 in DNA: TGTGCCAGCAGCGCCCCGGGACAGGCCCCTGAAGCTTTCTTT. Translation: CASSAPGQAPEAFF.

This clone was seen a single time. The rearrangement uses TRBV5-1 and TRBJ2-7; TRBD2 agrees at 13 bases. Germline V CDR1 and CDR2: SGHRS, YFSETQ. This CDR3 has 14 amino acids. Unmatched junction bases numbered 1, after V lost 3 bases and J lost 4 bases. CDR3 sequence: CASSWGLAGYEQYF. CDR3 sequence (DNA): TGCGCCAGCAGCTGGGGACTAGCGGGGTACGAGCAGTACTTC. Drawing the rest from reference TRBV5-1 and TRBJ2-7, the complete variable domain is KAGVTQTPRYLIKTRGQQVTLSCSPISGHRSVSWYQQTPGQGLQFLFEYFSETQRNKGNFPGRFSGRQFSNSRSEMNVSTLELGDSALYLCASSWGLAGYEQYFGPGTRLTVT.

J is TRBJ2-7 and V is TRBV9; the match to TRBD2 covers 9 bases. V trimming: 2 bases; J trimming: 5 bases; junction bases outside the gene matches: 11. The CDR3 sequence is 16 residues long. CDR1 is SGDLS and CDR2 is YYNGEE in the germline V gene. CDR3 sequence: CASSVRSGTSTHEQYF. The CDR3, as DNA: TGTGCCAGCAGCGTCCGGAGCGGGACTAGCACCCACGAGCAGTACTTC.

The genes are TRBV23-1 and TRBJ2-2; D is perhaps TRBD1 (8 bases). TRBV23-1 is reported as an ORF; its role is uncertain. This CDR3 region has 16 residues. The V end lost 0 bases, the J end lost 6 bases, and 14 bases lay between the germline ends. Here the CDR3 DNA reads TGCGCCAGCAGTCAATCCCAACAGGGGGGGTCCGGGGAGCTGTTTTTT. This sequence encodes CASSQSQQGGSGELFF.

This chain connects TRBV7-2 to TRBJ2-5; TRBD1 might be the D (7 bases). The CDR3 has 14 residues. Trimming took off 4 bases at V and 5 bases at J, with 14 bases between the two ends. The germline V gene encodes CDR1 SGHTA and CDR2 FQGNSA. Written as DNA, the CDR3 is TGTGCCAGCAGCTCCAGGGGGGCCTACGAGACCCAGTACTTC. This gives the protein CASSSRGAYETQYF.

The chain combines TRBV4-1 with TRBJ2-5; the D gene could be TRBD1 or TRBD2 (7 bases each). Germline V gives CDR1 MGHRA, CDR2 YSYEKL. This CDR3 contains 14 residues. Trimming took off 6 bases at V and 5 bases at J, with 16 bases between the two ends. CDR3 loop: CASSQQGRGETQYF. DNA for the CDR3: TGCGCCAGCAGTCAACAGGGGAGGGGGGAGACCCAGTACTTC.

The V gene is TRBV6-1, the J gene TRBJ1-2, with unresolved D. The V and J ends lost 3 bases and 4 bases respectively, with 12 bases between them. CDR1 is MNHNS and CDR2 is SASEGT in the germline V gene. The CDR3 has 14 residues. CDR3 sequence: CASSDPPAGYGYTF. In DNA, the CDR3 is TGTGCCAGCAGTGACCCCCCGGCAGGCTATGGCTACACCTTC.

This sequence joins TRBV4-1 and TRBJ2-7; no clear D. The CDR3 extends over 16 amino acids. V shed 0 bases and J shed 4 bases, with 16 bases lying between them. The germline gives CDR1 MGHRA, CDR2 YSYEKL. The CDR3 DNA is TGCGCCAGCAGCCAAGAATCAGTGGCCATCGGATACGAGCAGTACTTC. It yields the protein CASSQESVAIGYEQYF.

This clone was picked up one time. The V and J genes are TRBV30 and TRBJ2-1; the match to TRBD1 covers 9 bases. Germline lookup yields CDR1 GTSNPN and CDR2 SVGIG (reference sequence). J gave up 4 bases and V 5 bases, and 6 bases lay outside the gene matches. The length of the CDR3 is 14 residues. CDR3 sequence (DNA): TGTGCCTGGGGGGACAGGGCAGCTTACAATGAGCAGTTCTTC. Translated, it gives CAWGDRAAYNEQFF. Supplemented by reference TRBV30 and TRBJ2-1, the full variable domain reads SQTIHQWPATLVQPVGSPLSLECTVEGTSNPNLYWYRQAAGRGLQLLFYSVGIGQISSEVPQNLSASRPQDRQFILSSKKLLLSDSGFYLCAWGDRAAYNEQFFGPGTRLTVL.

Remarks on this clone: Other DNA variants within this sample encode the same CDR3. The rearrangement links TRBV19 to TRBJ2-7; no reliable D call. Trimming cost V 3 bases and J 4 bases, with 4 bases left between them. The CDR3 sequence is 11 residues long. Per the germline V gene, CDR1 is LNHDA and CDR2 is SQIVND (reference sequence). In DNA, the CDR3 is TGTGCCAGTAGTATTGGGTACGAGCAGTACTTC. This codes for CASSIGYEQYF.

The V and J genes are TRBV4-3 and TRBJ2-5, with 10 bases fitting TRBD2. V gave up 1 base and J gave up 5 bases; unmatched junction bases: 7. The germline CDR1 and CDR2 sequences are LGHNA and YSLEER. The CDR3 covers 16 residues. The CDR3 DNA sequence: TGCGCCAGCAGCCAAGGCCCTAGCGGGAGTGGGGAGACCCAGTACTTC. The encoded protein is CASSQGPSGSGETQYF.

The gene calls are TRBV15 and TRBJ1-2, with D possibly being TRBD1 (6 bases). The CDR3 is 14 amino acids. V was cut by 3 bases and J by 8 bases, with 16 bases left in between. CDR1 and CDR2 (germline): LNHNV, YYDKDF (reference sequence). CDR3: CATSRPTGLSGYTF. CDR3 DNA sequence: TGTGCCACCAGCAGGCCAACAGGGCTCTCGGGCTACACCTTC.

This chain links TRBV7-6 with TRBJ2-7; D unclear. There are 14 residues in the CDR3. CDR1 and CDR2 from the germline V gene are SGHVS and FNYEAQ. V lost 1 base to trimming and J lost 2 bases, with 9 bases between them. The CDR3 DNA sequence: TGTGCCAGCAGCTTAGGGGAACTACCCTACGAGCAGTACTTC. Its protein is CASSLGELPYEQYF.

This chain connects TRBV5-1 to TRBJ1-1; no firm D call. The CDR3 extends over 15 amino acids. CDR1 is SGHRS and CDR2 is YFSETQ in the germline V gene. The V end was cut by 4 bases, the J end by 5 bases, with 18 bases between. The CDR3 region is CASSRLDLAGTEAFF. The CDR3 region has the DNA TGCGCCAGCAGCCGCCTGGACCTGGCGGGGACTGAAGCTTTCTTT.

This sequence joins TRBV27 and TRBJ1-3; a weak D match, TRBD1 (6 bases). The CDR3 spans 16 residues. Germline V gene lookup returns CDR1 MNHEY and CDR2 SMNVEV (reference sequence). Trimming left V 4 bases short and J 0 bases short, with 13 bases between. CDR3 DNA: TGTGCCAGCAGTTCCCGATCAGGGGACTCTGGAAACACCATATATTTT. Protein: CASSSRSGDSGNTIYF.